These 22 T cell receptor beta chains originate from one sample sequenced in a study of blood T cell repertoires in COVID-19 (dated by TCRdb to about 2020). Libraries were constructed by the immunoSEQ multiplex PCR assay. TCRdb took over this immuneACCESS table, retaining in-frame rearrangements with V and J assigned. Such tables are incomplete; in checked studies, under half of the missing clones stem from an unresolved V gene, and the remainder is unexplained. The sample data list about 370,000 clones, and 85% to 90% of these were observed just once. In total, the top ten clones hold approximately 1% of the sample. Sequencing used PBMCs or T cells enriched from blood (not recorded which). The receptors here all came from a man in his late teens or twenties who had recovered from COVID-19.

The V and J genes are TRBV5-1 and TRBJ2-5; 10 nucleotides align to TRBD2. The length of the CDR3 is 15 residues. J lost 4 bases, V lost 2 bases, and 5 bases had no gene match. Per germline, CDR1 SGHRS and CDR2 YFSETQ. The CDR3 loop is CASSFVAGGIETQYF. In nucleotides, the CDR3 is TGCGCCAGCAGCTTCGTAGCGGGGGGCATAGAGACCCAGTACTTC.

The chain is built from TRBV7-9 and TRBJ1-4, with D maybe TRBD1 (5 bases). Trimming cost V 2 bases and J 7 bases, with 17 bases left between them. This CDR3 is 16 amino acids long. Germline lookup yields CDR1 SEHNR and CDR2 FQNEAQ (reference sequence). In DNA form, the CDR3 reads TGTGCCAGCAGCTTACCTCAGGGCTTCGGGCGTGAAAAACTGTTTTTT. Residues: CASSLPQGFGREKLFF.

This rearrangement joins TRBV28 to TRBJ2-2; 8 nucleotides align to TRBD2. CDR1 MDHEN and CDR2 SYDVKM come from the germline V gene. CDR3 length: 15 amino acids. J was trimmed by 7 bases and V by 3 bases; bases with no gene match: 7. The CDR3 loop reads CASSLSPGRGGELFF. DNA for the CDR3: TGTGCCAGCAGTTTGTCCCCCGGGAGGGGCGGGGAGCTGTTTTTT.

The chain combines TRBV4-1 with TRBJ1-1, with D possibly being TRBD1 (6 bases). Germline CDR1 and CDR2: MGHRA and YSYEKL. Trimming removed 1 base at V and 4 bases at J, with 13 bases between. The CDR3 totals 15 residues. The CDR3 coding sequence is TGCGCCAGCAGCCAAGCCAGGGGCATTGGCACTGAAGCTTTCTTT. It specifies CASSQARGIGTEAFF.

The chain has TRBV29-1 and TRBJ1-2, with 7 bases that match TRBD1. The CDR3 is made up of 11 amino acids. Germline assignment: CDR1 SQVTM and CDR2 ANQGSEA. V dropped 4 bases and J dropped 7; count of bases not matched to a gene: 3. The CDR3 DNA follows: TGCAGCGTTGTGCAGGGGGGTGGCTACACCTTC. The encoded protein is CSVVQGGGYTF.

The gene calls are TRBV7-3 and TRBJ2-7; 9 nucleotides align to TRBD2. This CDR3 spans 13 amino acids. J was trimmed by 5 bases and V by 5 bases; bases with no gene match: 4. Germline V gene data show CDR1 as SGHTA and CDR2 as FQGTGA. CDR3 loop: CASSPAGGNEQYF. DNA for the CDR3: TGTGCCAGCAGCCCAGCGGGGGGAAACGAGCAGTACTTC.

This sequence joins TRBV7-2 and TRBJ2-1; tentative D call: TRBD1 (6 bases). The CDR3 extends over 13 amino acids. Trimming shortened V by 1 base and J by 7 bases, and 8 bases separated the two germline ends. CDR1 is SGHTA, CDR2 FQGNSA, per germline. The CDR3 DNA reads as TGTGCCAGCAGCTTAGATCAGGGGAATGAGCAGTTCTTC. Translated, it gives CASSLDQGNEQFF.

The DNA of the CDR3 is TGCAGCGTTGAAGTCCCGCAGGGGGCGGCTAATGAAAAACTGTTTTTT. It specifies CSVEVPQGAANEKLFF. This chain links TRBV29-1 with TRBJ1-4, with 8 bases matching TRBD1. Germline-derived CDR1 and CDR2 are SQVTM and ANQGSEA. The CDR3 contains 16 residues. J was trimmed by 3 bases and V by 1 base; bases with no gene match: 7.

The V gene is TRBV4-1, the J gene TRBJ1-2, with 7 bases lining up with TRBD1. Germline V gene data show CDR1 as MGHRA and CDR2 as YSYEKL. J was trimmed by 7 bases and V by 4 bases; bases with no gene match: 9. CDR3 length: 14 amino acids. In DNA form, the CDR3 reads TGCGCCAGCAGCCCTAAATGGGACAGCACTGGCTACACCTTC. This translates into CASSPKWDSTGYTF.

The table lists this clone with a count of one. The chain joins TRBV19 to TRBJ2-1; 10 positions agree with TRBD2. J lost 8 bases, V lost 4 bases, and 5 bases had no gene match. Germline V gene lookup returns CDR1 LNHDA and CDR2 SQIVND (reference sequence). CDR3 length: 14 amino acids. For the CDR3, the DNA is TGTGCCAGTAGTAACAGCGGGGGGGCCTATGAGCAGTTCTTC. It yields the protein CASSNSGGAYEQFF.

This chain uses TRBV4-1 with TRBJ1-6, with 7 bases fitting TRBD1. Germline CDR1 is MGHRA and CDR2 is YSYEKL. V was clipped by 0 bases and J by 7 bases; unmatched bases: 9. This CDR3 region has 17 residues. As DNA, the CDR3 is TGCGCCAGCAGCCAAGATAGGTCGGGACAGAAAAATTCACCCCTCCACTTT. Protein: CASSQDRSGQKNSPLHF.

The chain is built from TRBV2 and TRBJ2-3, with TRBD2 as a possible D gene (7 bases). This CDR3 comprises 16 residues. The V gene's germline CDR1 is SNHLY and CDR2 FYNNEI. V lost 10 bases and J 2 bases, leaving 22 bases between the germline ends. The CDR3 nucleotides read TGTGCCACCACTGGGGAGGGGGAAATATACACAGATACGCAGTATTTT. Translating it yields CATTGEGEIYTDTQYF.

The chain links TRBV30 to TRBJ2-1, with TRBD2 identical over 8 bases. The CDR3 consists of 11 residues. The trim removed 5 bases at V and 13 bases at J, leaving 7 bases unmatched. From germline, CDR1 is GTSNPN and CDR2 SVGIG (reference sequence). In DNA, the CDR3 is TGTGCCTGGGGCCTGGGGACTAGTCAGTTCTTC. Amino acids: CAWGLGTSQFF.

Regarding this clone: The junction departs from germline at one end; a sequencing error may be responsible. This chain uses TRBV7-3 with TRBJ2-7; the match to TRBD2 covers 8 bases. Per the germline V gene, CDR1 is SGHTA and CDR2 is FQGTGA. The CDR3 runs to 14 residues. CDR3 coding DNA: TGTGCCAGCAGCTCCTCGGGGGGGTCCTCCGAGCAGTACTTC. It translates to CASSSSGGSSEQYF. The whole variable domain, filled in from reference TRBV7-3 and TRBJ2-7, reads GAGVSQTPSNKVTEKGKYVELRCDPISGHTALYWYRQSLGQGPEFLIYFQGTGAADDSGLPNDRFFAVRPEGSVSTLKIQRTERGDSAVYLCASSSSGGSSEQYFGPGTRLTVT.

The chain employs TRBV29-1 and TRBJ1-2; TRBD1 matches at 8 bases. The CDR3 sequence is 14 residues long. The germline gives CDR1 SQVTM, CDR2 ANQGSEA. The V segment lost 1 base and the J segment 8 bases; nucleotides outside the gene matches: 9. The CDR3 spells CSVEGIGQGVGYTF. Written as DNA, the CDR3 is TGCAGCGTTGAAGGCATCGGACAGGGTGTCGGCTACACCTTC.

This sequence joins TRBV4-1 and TRBJ1-2; TRBD1 might be the D (6 bases). This CDR3 comprises 17 residues. The V and J ends lost 1 base and 4 bases respectively, with 19 bases between them. Germline CDR1 is MGHRA and CDR2 is YSYEKL. CDR3 in amino acids: CASSQARGTRPSYGYTF. CDR3 DNA sequence: TGCGCCAGCAGCCAAGCGAGGGGGACAAGGCCGAGCTATGGCTACACCTTC.

The gene calls are TRBV30 and TRBJ1-3; tentative D call: TRBD1 (5 bases). Germline V gene sequence: CDR1 GTSNPN, CDR2 SVGIG (reference sequence). The CDR3 runs 14 residues. Trimming pared 5 bases from V and 2 bases from J, leaving 13 bases between. The DNA of the CDR3 is TGTGCCTGGGGGGCAGGGATCCCTGGAAACACCATATATTTT. It encodes CAWGAGIPGNTIYF.

The J gene is TRBJ2-5, the V gene TRBV3-1 (or the pseudogene TRBV3-2), with D possibly matching TRBD2 (6 bases). This CDR3 comprises 14 residues. Germline lookup yields CDR1 LGHDT and CDR2 YNNKEL (reference sequence). The V and J ends lost 4 bases and 2 bases respectively, with 11 bases between them. CDR3: CASSLGLRQETQYF. The CDR3 DNA is TGTGCCAGCAGCCTCGGACTACGACAAGAGACCCAGTACTTC.

The chain carries TRBV29-1 and TRBJ1-2, with 8 bases lining up with TRBD1. With V trimmed by 6 bases and J by 6 bases, 3 bases remained unmatched. CDR3 length equals 11 residues. From germline, CDR1 is SQVTM and CDR2 ANQGSEA. CDR3 bases: TGCAGCGTCGCAGGGGGCAATGGCTACACCTTC. This sequence encodes CSVAGGNGYTF.

V is TRBV7-3 and J is TRBJ1-1; the D is unclear. Germline V CDR1 and CDR2: SGHTA, FQGTGA. The germline V and J ends were trimmed by 3 bases and 1 base, with 9 bases remaining between them. This CDR3 region has 14 residues. In DNA form, the CDR3 reads TGTGCCAGCAGCTTTTCTCCGGGGAACACTGAAGCTTTCTTT. It codes for CASSFSPGNTEAFF.

This rearrangement joins TRBV7-9 to TRBJ2-7, with D maybe TRBD1 (6 bases). V lost 0 bases and J 5 bases, leaving 17 bases between the germline ends. This CDR3 spans 16 amino acids. Germline V gives CDR1 SEHNR, CDR2 FQNEAQ (reference sequence). CDR3 sequence: CASSLAGAPWSHEQYF. The CDR3 DNA is TGTGCCAGCAGCTTAGCGGGGGCTCCTTGGTCTCACGAGCAGTACTTC.

This chain uses TRBV29-1 with TRBJ2-7; 8 nucleotides match TRBD1. J lost 3 bases, V lost 6 bases, and 13 bases had no gene match. The CDR3 has 15 residues. CDR1 and CDR2 (germline): SQVTM, ANQGSEA. CDR3 bases: TGCAGCGTGGGGACAGGTCCCCAGGCGTTCTACGAGCAGTACTTC. This encodes CSVGTGPQAFYEQYF.